Described below is a single T cell receptor (beta chain) sequence and its context. Its specificity is not known. The record originates from a study of T cell responses to AZD1222 COVID-19 vaccine. Study results and limitations: Regions left unmutated in variants are reportedly the target of nearly half of spike-specific TCRs. Two doses of AZD1222 preceded a rise in Spike-specific TCR breadth and depth. Samples come after the peak T cell response, not at day 14.

The CDR3 loop spans 17 amino acids. CDR1 is MDHEN, CDR2 SYDVKM, per germline. V shed 5 bases and J 7 bases; nucleotides not matched to a gene: 12. TCRdb's copy holds only in-frame clones and misses some; the assay was immunoSEQ multiplex PCR. Among 100,000 to 140,000 clones listed, about 90% were seen once. Recipients boosted at about 4 weeks or about 12 weeks are pooled. This rearrangement joins TRBV28 to TRBJ1-4; TRBD1 agrees at 11 bases. The clonotype was recovered from an adult who received the AZD1222 COVID-19 vaccine. The sample consisted of peripheral blood, taken 28 days after the second AZD1222 dose. The CDR3 coding sequence is TGTGCCAGCAGTCAACGGACAGGGGGCATGAACGGTGAAAAACTGTTTTTT. This sequence encodes CASSQRTGGMNGEKLFF.